The 12 T cell receptor beta chains in this list originate from one sample, sequenced in a study of blood T cell repertoires in COVID-19. The repertoire was sequenced with immunoSEQ multiplex PCR; TCRdb's copy has only in-frame clones and lacks some. The repertoire has more than 35,000 clones, about nine tenths of them found once; the top ten carry around 4.9%. Sequencing input: peripheral blood. These receptor sequences come from a human donor in a cohort sampled during active COVID-19.

The chain recombines TRBV10-1 with TRBJ2-3; TRBD1 is a possible D gene (6 bases). The germline V gene encodes CDR1 WNHNN and CDR2 SYGVQD (reference sequence). The CDR3 totals 15 residues. V dropped 3 bases and J dropped 4 bases, with 14 bases sitting between them. The CDR3 protein is CASSDSGVGADTQYF. Here the CDR3 DNA reads TGCGCCAGCAGTGATTCAGGGGTGGGTGCAGATACGCAGTATTTT.

V is TRBV4-1 and J is TRBJ2-1; no firm D call. CDR3 size: 18 residues. V shed 0 bases and J shed 0 bases, with 15 bases lying between them. Germline CDR1 reads MGHRA; CDR2 reads YSYEKL. As DNA, the CDR3 is TGCGCCAGCAGCCAAGAGTCCCCCCTTTTGAGCTCCTACAATGAGCAGTTCTTC. Translating gives CASSQESPLLSSYNEQFF.

The table lists this clone with a few counts. The chain links TRBV7-8 to TRBJ2-7, with 8 positions matching TRBD2. The junction had 10 bases not matched to a gene; V was cut back by 5 bases and J by 4 bases. This CDR3 region has 15 residues. CDR1 is SGHVS, CDR2 FQNEAQ, per germline. CDR3 bases: TGTGCCAGCAGCGTACCGGGACTAGAGGAGTACGAGCAGTACTTC. This sequence encodes CASSVPGLEEYEQYF. Complete variable domain (other parts from reference TRBV7-8 and TRBJ2-7): GAGVSQSPRYKVAKRGQDVALRCDPISGHVSLFWYQQALGQGPEFLTYFQNEAQLDKSGLPSDRFFAERPEGSVSTLKIQRTQQEDSAVYLCASSVPGLEEYEQYFGPGTRLTVT.

The V call is TRBV19, the J call TRBJ2-7; 12 nucleotides align to TRBD2. The CDR3 spans 16 residues. Germline V CDR1 and CDR2: LNHDA, SQIVND (reference sequence). After removal of 4 bases from V and 9 bases from J, the junction contained 13 bases not matched to a gene. CDR3 amino acids: CASSTDSSGRGEGQYF. CDR3 sequence (DNA): TGTGCCAGTAGTACGGACTCTAGCGGGAGGGGTGAGGGGCAGTACTTC.

This sequence joins TRBV9 and TRBJ2-3; D call uncertain. Germline CDR1 is SGDLS and CDR2 is YYNGEE. The V end was cut by 0 bases, the J end by 0 bases, with 8 bases between. The CDR3 has 15 residues. The CDR3: CASSVDTYSTDTQYF. The CDR3 bases are TGTGCCAGCAGCGTAGATACATATAGCACAGATACGCAGTATTTT.

This clone occurred once. The gene calls are TRBV2 and TRBJ2-7, with D perhaps matching TRBD1 (6 bases). In germline, CDR1 is SNHLY, CDR2 FYNNEI. This CDR3 region has 12 residues. Trimming shortened V by 8 bases and J by 4 bases, and 12 bases separated the two germline ends. CDR3 sequence: CASRDNSYEQYF. CDR3 DNA sequence: TGTGCCAGCCGGGACAACTCTTACGAGCAGTACTTC. Drawing the rest from reference TRBV2 and TRBJ2-7, the complete variable domain is EPEVTQTPSHQVTQMGQEVILRCVPISNHLYFYWYRQILGQKVEFLVSFYNNEISEKSEIFDDQFSVERPDGSNFTLKIRSTKLEDSAMYFCASRDNSYEQYFGPGTRLTVT.

By its share, this clone is medium-sized. This chain joins TRBV24-1 and TRBJ2-7; TRBD2 matches at 12 bases. Trimming took 4 bases from V and 5 from J; bases not matched to a gene: 8. The CDR3 runs to 16 residues. Per the germline V gene, CDR1 is KGHDR and CDR2 is SFDVKD. The CDR3 here is CATSDPSGRAGNEQYF. As DNA, the CDR3 is TGTGCCACCAGTGACCCTAGCGGGAGGGCCGGGAACGAGCAGTACTTC.

V gene TRBV15 combines with J gene TRBJ1-6; D gene ambiguous. This CDR3 has 16 residues. Germline V lookup: CDR1 LNHNV, CDR2 YYDKDF (reference sequence). Trimming cost V 0 bases and J 0 bases, with 6 bases left between them. The CDR3 DNA is TGTGCCACCAGCAGAGACCCTAACTCCTATAATTCACCCCTCCACTTT. Translation: CATSRDPNSYNSPLHF.

This clone was detected a few times. V is TRBV3-1 (or the pseudogene TRBV3-2) and J is TRBJ1-4, with TRBD1 as a possible D gene (6 bases). Germline CDR1 LGHDT, CDR2 YNNKEL (reference sequence). The CDR3 has 14 amino acids. V was clipped by 3 bases and J by 7 bases, with 12 bases between them. This CDR3 is CASSQPGEGEKLFF. In DNA, the CDR3 is TGTGCCAGCAGCCAGCCAGGGGAAGGTGAAAAACTGTTTTTT.

CDR3 region: CASSRDRPLVARSTGELFF. In DNA form, the CDR3 reads TGTGCCAGCAGCCGGGACAGGCCCTTAGTTGCGAGGTCCACCGGGGAGCTGTTTTTT. V usage is TRBV16 and J usage is TRBJ2-2, with 8 bases aligning to TRBD1. Trimming took 4 bases from V and 4 from J; bases not matched to a gene: 17. The CDR3 runs 19 residues. Germline V gene lookup returns CDR1 KGHSY and CDR2 FQNENV.

The chain combines TRBV7-7 with TRBJ2-2, with D possibly TRBD1 on 6 matching bases. V lost 5 bases and J lost 3, with 13 bases in between. Germline V CDR1 and CDR2: SSHAT, FNYEAQ (reference sequence). The length of the CDR3 is 15 residues. CDR3: CASSPGERDTGELFF. The DNA for the CDR3 is TGTGCCAGCAGCCCAGGGGAACGAGACACCGGGGAGCTGTTTTTT.

V is TRBV11-2 and J is TRBJ2-3; 11 nucleotides align to TRBD2. The trim removed 0 bases at V and 2 bases at J, leaving 13 bases unmatched. Germline V gives CDR1 SGHAT, CDR2 FQNNGV. The CDR3 runs to 20 residues. The chain's CDR3 is CASSLDPLAGDPISTDTQYF. The CDR3 DNA sequence: TGTGCCAGCAGCTTAGACCCACTAGCGGGAGACCCCATTTCCACAGATACGCAGTATTTT.